These 11 T cell receptor beta chains came from one sample sequenced in a study of blood T cell repertoires in COVID-19. Assay used: immunoSEQ multiplex PCR; TCRdb lists only in-frame clones, some missing. The sample has around 100,000 clones, 65% to 75% seen once. Input material: peripheral blood. Source of these receptors: an elderly man with acute or convalescent COVID-19.

The chain employs TRBV16 and TRBJ1-2, with D perhaps TRBD1 (5 bases). V shed 9 bases and J shed 0 bases, with 11 bases lying between them. The CDR3 consists of 13 residues. Germline V gene data show CDR1 as KGHSY and CDR2 as FQNENV. The CDR3 DNA is TGTGCCAGAAGGGGCCTAGCTAACTATGGCTACACCTTC. The encoded protein is CARRGLANYGYTF. Based on the CDR3 plus reference TRBV16 and TRBJ1-2, the full variable domain is GEEVAQTPKHLVRGEGQKAKLYCAPIKGHSYVFWYQQVLKNEFKFLISFQNENVFDETGMPKERFSAKCLPNSPCSLEIQATKLEDSAVYFCARRGLANYGYTFGSGTRLTVV.

V gene TRBV9 combines with J gene TRBJ1-4, with TRBD1 matching over 10 bases. Unmatched junction bases numbered 6, after V lost 2 bases and J lost 8 bases. This CDR3 has 15 residues. Per germline, CDR1 SGDLS and CDR2 YYNGEE. Here the CDR3 DNA reads TGTGCCAGCAGCGTGCAAGGGACAGGGGAGGAAAAACTGTTTTTT. Its translation is CASSVQGTGEEKLFF.

The chain is built from TRBV30 and TRBJ2-5; TRBD2 agrees at 8 bases. This CDR3 spans 15 amino acids. Germline trimming cut 2 bases from V and 5 bases from J; bases unmatched to any gene: 10. Per germline, CDR1 GTSNPN and CDR2 SVGIG (reference sequence). In DNA, the CDR3 is TGTGCCTGGAGTAAGTTTCGGGAGGGCGTGGAGACCCAGTACTTC. This translates into CAWSKFREGVETQYF.

The chain couples TRBV19 to TRBJ2-5; D possibly corresponds to TRBD1 (5 bases). From germline, CDR1 is LNHDA and CDR2 SQIVND (reference sequence). V was shortened by 7 bases and J by 6 bases, with 24 bases between the two germline ends. The CDR3 totals 16 residues. The CDR3 sequence: CASTLPEQGFWKTQYF. The CDR3 DNA follows: TGTGCCAGTACCTTACCCGAGCAGGGTTTTTGGAAGACCCAGTACTTC.

A few counts support this clone. This chain links TRBV7-2 with TRBJ2-7; 10 positions match TRBD2. In germline, CDR1 is SGHTA, CDR2 FQGNSA. V was pared by 1 base and J by 1 base, with 13 bases of the junction left unmatched. There are 19 residues in the CDR3. Written as DNA, the CDR3 is TGTGCCAGCAGCTTAGGAACTAGCGGGACCCTTGGGCCTTCCTACGAGCAGTACTTC. Translating gives CASSLGTSGTLGPSYEQYF.

The genes are TRBV7-9 and TRBJ2-2; 8 nucleotides line up with TRBD1. V dropped 0 bases and J dropped 5; count of bases not matched to a gene: 5. The CDR3 is 16 residues long. From germline, CDR1 is SEHNR and CDR2 FQNEAQ (reference sequence). CDR3 region: CASSLATGTGTGELFF. CDR3 DNA sequence: TGTGCCAGCAGCTTAGCAACCGGGACAGGAACCGGGGAGCTGTTTTTT.

This clone was found once. CDR3 region: CSAGRGWADTQYF. Written as DNA, the CDR3 is TGCAGCGCCGGACGAGGGTGGGCAGATACGCAGTATTTT. J is TRBJ2-3 and V is TRBV29-1, with a weak D call TRBD2 (5 bases). Deletions cut 7 bases from V and 4 bases from J, with 15 bases between. The CDR3 is 13 residues long. The V gene's germline CDR1 is SQVTM and CDR2 ANQGSEA.

The genes are TRBV27 and TRBJ2-7, with D possibly TRBD2 on 6 matching bases. The CDR3 is 15 residues long. The V end lost 8 bases, the J end lost 1 base, and 18 bases lay between the germline ends. The germline V gene encodes CDR1 MNHEY and CDR2 SMNVEV (reference sequence). As DNA, the CDR3 is TGTGCCAGCGGAATACCGGGACTCTCTTCCTACGAGCAGTACTTC. Encoded protein: CASGIPGLSSYEQYF.

This chain joins TRBV28 and TRBJ1-1; D call uncertain. With 7 bases removed from V and 10 bases from J, the gap between germline ends came to 13 bases. CDR1 is MDHEN and CDR2 is SYDVKM in the germline V gene. The CDR3 has 11 amino acids. CDR3 DNA: TGTGCCAGCACCATAGGACTTGGAGCTTTCTTT. It codes for CASTIGLGAFF.

Only a few counts were recorded for this clone. The V call is TRBV12-3 or TRBV12-4, the J call TRBJ1-4; 7 bases agree with TRBD1. Trimming cost V 7 bases and J 1 base; bases outside gene matches: 0. The CDR3 has 13 amino acids. CDR3 sequence: CASNRGTNEKLFF. CDR3 DNA: TGTGCCAGCAACAGGGGAACTAATGAAAAACTGTTTTTT.

The chain links TRBV5-5 to TRBJ1-1; tentatively, D is TRBD1 (6 bases). The CDR3 totals 14 residues. Germline CDR1 SGHKS, CDR2 YYEKEE (reference sequence). V gave up 6 bases and J gave up 0 bases, with 12 bases separating them. CDR3 residues: CASIRTEMNTEAFF. The CDR3 DNA is TGTGCCAGCATCCGGACAGAGATGAACACTGAAGCTTTCTTT. The variable domain in full, completed from reference TRBV5-5 and TRBJ1-1, reads DAGVTQSPTHLIKTRGQQVTLRCSPISGHKSVSWYQQVLGQGPQFIFQYYEKEERGRGNFPDRFSARQFPNYSSELNVNALLLGDSALYLCASIRTEMNTEAFFGQGTRLTVV.